This T cell receptor beta chain is from a study of graft-versus-host responses after intestinal transplantation. Whole-study context: Isolated intestinal, liver-intestinal, or multivisceral transplants had been given to the recipients. Every recipient underwent anti-thymocyte globulin induction, then tacrolimus and steroids for roughly 3 years.

Study-level findings and limits: Patients with graft-donor T cell macrochimerism had high graft-versus-host to host-versus-graft clonal ratios in allografts. Recipient marrow harbored GvH clones, some of which surfaced first in ileum or blood.

This clone is a singleton in its sample. As yet, its antigen is unknown. Clones were sequenced by immunoSEQ multiplex PCR, and TCRdb holds only the in-frame ones, with some missing. Of 85,000 to 100,000 clones listed, about 92% were seen once; the top ten hold about 2%. This receptor was identified in a human donor who received an intestinal transplant. The sequencing used unstimulated CD8+ T cells sorted from spleen or lymph node cells, collected before intestinal transplant.

This CDR3 reads CASSKDRGTDTQYF. Written as DNA, the CDR3 is TGTGCCAGCAGCAAAGATAGGGGAACAGATACGCAGTATTTT. The V gene is TRBV21-1, the J gene TRBJ2-3; TRBD1 is the table's D call and was not checked against the DNA. TRBV21-1 corresponds to a pseudogene. This CDR3 comprises 14 residues.